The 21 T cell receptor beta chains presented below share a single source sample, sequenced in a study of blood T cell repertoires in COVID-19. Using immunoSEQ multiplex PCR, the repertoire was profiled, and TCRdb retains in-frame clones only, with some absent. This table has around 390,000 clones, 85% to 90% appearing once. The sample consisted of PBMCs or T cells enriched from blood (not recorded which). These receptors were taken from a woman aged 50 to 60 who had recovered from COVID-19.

For the CDR3, the DNA is TGCGCCAGCAGCCAAGACGAGGCGGGCGAATACGAGCAGTACTTC. Encoded protein: CASSQDEAGEYEQYF. The chain employs TRBV4-3 and TRBJ2-7; tentatively, D is TRBD2 (5 bases). This CDR3 spans 15 amino acids. Germline loops: CDR1 LGHNA, CDR2 YSLEER. V was shortened by 0 bases and J by 4 bases, with 13 bases between the two germline ends.

CDR3 sequence reads: CASSFRRGRSYTF. CDR3 nucleotide sequence: TGTGCCAGCAGCTTTCGGAGGGGAAGAAGCTACACCTTC. The chain links TRBV7-8 to TRBJ1-2; D perhaps matches TRBD1 (5 bases). CDR1 and CDR2 (germline): SGHVS, FQNEAQ. V gave up 3 bases and J gave up 9 bases, with 14 bases separating them. The CDR3 contains 13 residues.

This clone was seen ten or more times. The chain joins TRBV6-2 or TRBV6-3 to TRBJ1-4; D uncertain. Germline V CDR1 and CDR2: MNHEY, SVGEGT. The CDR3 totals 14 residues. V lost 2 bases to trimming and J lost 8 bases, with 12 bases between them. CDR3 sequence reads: CASSYEWFGEKLFF. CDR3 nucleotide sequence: TGTGCCAGCAGTTACGAATGGTTTGGCGAAAAACTGTTTTTT.

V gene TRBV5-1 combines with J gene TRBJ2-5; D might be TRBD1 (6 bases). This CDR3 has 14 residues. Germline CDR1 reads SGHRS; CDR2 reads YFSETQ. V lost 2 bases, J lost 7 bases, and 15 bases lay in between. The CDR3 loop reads CASSFEGVAGTQYF. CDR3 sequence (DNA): TGCGCCAGCAGCTTTGAGGGGGTCGCCGGGACCCAGTACTTC.

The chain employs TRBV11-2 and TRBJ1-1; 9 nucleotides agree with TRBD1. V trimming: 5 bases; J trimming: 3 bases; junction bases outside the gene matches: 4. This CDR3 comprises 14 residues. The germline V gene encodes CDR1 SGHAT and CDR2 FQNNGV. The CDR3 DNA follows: TGTGCCAGCAGCGTCCGGGACAGGGACACTGAAGCTTTCTTT. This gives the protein CASSVRDRDTEAFF.

The DNA for the CDR3 is TGCACCAGCAGCCACCTCGGGGGGGCCGGAGAGACCCAGTACTTC. Translated, it gives CTSSHLGGAGETQYF. The chain carries TRBV1 and TRBJ2-5; TRBD2, the table's D call, lacks a check against the DNA. TRBV1 is a known pseudogene. This CDR3 contains 15 residues.

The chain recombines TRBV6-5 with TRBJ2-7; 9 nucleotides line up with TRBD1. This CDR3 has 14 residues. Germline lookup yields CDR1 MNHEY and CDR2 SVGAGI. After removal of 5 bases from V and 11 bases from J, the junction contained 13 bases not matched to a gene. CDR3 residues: CASSPRDRALGKYF. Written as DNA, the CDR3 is TGTGCCAGCAGTCCCCGGGACAGGGCCCTGGGCAAGTACTTC.

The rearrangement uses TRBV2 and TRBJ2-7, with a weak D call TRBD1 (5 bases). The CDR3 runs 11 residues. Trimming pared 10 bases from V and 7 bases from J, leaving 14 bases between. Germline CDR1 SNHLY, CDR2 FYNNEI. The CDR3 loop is CAMGPSREQYF. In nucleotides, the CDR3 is TGTGCCATGGGGCCGTCCCGGGAGCAGTACTTC.

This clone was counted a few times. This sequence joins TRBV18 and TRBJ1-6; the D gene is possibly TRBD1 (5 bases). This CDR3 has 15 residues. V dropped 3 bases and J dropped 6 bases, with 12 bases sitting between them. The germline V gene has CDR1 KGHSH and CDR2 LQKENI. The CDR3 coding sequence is TGTGCCAGCTCACCTCGCCGGGGGGTTAATTCACCCCTCCACTTT. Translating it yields CASSPRRGVNSPLHF.

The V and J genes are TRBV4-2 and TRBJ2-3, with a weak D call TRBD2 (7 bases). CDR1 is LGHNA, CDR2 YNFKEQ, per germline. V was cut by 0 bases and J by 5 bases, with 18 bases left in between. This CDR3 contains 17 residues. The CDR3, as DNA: TGTGCCAGCAGCCAAGATACTAGGGGGGGCACGATAGATACGCAGTATTTT. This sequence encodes CASSQDTRGGTIDTQYF.

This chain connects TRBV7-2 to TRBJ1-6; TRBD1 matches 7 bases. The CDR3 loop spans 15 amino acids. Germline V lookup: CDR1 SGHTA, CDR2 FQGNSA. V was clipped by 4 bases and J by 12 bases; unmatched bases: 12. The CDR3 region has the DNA TGTGCCAGCAGCTCAGAAGGGACAGCCTCTCAACCCCTCCACTTT. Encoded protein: CASSSEGTASQPLHF. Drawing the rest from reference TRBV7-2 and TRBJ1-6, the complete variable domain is GAGVSQSPSNKVTEKGKDVELRCDPISGHTALYWYRQSLGQGLEFLIYFQGNSAPDKSGLPSDRFSAERTGGSVSTLTIQRTQQEDSAVYLCASSSEGTASQPLHFGNGTRLTVT.

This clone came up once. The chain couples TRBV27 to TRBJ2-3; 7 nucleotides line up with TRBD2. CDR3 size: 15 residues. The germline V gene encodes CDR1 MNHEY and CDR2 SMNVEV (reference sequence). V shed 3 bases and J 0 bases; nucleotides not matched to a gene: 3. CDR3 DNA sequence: TGTGCCAGCAGTTTCCGAGCGGGGAGCACAGATACGCAGTATTTT. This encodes CASSFRAGSTDTQYF.

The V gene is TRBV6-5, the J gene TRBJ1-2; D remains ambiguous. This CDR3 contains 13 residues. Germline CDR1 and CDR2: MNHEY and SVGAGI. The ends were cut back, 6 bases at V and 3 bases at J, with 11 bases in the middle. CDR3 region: CASRPPSDYGYTF. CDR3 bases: TGTGCCAGCAGACCCCCTAGTGACTATGGCTACACCTTC.

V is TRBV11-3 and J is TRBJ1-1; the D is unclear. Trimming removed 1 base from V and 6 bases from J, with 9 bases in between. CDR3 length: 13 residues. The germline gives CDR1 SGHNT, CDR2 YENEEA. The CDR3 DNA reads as TGTGCCAGCAGCTTAGGTGCGGAATCTGAAGCTTTCTTT. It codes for CASSLGAESEAFF.

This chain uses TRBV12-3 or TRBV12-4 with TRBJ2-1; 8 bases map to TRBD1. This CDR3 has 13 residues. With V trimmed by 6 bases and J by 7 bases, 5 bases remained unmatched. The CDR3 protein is CASRQQGDNEQFF. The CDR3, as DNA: TGTGCCAGCAGACAACAGGGGGATAATGAGCAGTTCTTC.

CDR3 residues: CATSFKITAEAFF. CDR3 bases: TGTGCCACCAGCTTTAAGATAACGGCTGAAGCTTTCTTT. This sequence joins TRBV15 and TRBJ1-1, with D hard to call. The CDR3 length is 13 residues. The V end was cut by 5 bases, the J end by 6 bases, with 13 bases between. Germline values: CDR1 LNHNV, CDR2 YYDKDF (reference sequence).

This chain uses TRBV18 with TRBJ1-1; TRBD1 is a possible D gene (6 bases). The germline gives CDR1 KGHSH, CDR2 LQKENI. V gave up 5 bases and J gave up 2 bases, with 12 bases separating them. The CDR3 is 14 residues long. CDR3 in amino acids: CASSFRGQNTEAFF. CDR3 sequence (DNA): TGTGCCAGCTCATTCAGGGGCCAAAACACTGAAGCTTTCTTT.

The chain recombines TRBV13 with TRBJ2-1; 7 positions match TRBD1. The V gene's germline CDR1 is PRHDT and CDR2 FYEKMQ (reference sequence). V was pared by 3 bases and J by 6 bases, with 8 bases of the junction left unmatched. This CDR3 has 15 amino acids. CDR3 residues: CASSLGQPGGNEQFF. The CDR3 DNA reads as TGTGCCAGCAGCTTGGGACAGCCTGGGGGCAATGAGCAGTTCTTC.

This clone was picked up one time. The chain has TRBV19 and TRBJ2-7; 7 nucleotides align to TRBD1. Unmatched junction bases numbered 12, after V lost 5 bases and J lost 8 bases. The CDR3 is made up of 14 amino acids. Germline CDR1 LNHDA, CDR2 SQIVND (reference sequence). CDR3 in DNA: TGTGCCAGTAGTCACGGGACAGATCTACGGCAGCAGTACTTC. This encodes CASSHGTDLRQQYF.

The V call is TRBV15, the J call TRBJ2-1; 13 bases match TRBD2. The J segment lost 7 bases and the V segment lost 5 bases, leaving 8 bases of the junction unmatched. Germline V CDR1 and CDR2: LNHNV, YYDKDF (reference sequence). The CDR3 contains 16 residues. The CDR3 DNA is TGTGCCACCAGCCGACAAACTAGCGGGGGGGGAAATGAGCAGTTCTTC. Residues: CATSRQTSGGGNEQFF.

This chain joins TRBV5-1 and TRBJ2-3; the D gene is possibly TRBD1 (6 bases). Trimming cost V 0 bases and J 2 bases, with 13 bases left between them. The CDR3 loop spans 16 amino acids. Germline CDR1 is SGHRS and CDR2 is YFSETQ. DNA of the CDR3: TGCGCCAGCAGCTTGGCCGGGGCAGGGGTCACAGATACGCAGTATTTT. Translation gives CASSLAGAGVTDTQYF.